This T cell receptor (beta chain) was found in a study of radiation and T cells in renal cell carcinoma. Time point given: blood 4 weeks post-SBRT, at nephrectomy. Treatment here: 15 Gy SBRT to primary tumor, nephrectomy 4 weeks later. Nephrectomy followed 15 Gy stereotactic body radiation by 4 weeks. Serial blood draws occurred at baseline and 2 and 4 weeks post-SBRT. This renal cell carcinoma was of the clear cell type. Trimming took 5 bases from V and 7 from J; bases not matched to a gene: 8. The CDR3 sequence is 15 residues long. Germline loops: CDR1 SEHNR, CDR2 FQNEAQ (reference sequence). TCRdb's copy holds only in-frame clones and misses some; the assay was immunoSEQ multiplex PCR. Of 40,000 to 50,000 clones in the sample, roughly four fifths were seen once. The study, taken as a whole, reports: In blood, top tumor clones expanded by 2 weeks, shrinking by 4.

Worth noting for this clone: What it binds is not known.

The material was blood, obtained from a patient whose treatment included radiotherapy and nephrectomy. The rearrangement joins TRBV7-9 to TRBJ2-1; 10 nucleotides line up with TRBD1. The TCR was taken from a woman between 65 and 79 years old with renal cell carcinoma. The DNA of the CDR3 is TGTGCCAGCAGCCCGCGGACAGGGGGTCTGAATGAGCAGTTCTTC. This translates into CASSPRTGGLNEQFF.